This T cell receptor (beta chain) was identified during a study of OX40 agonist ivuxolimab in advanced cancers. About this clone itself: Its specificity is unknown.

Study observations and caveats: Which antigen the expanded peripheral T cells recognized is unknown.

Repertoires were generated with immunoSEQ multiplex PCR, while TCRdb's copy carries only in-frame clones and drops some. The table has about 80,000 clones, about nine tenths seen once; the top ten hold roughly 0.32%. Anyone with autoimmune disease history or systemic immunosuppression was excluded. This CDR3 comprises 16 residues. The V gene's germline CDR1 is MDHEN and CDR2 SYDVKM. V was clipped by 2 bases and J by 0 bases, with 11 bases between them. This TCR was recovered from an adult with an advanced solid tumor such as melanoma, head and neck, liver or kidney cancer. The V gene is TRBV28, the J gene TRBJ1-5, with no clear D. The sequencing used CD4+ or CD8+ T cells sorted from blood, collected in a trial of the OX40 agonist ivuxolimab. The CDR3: CASSLVGRSSNQPQHF. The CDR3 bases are TGTGCCAGCAGTTTAGTTGGCCGTAGTAGCAATCAGCCCCAGCATTTT.